This TCR beta chain stems from a study of T cells in Graves' hyperthyroidism and ophthalmopathy. Thyroid ultrasound and orbital computed tomography, with clinical symptoms and serum thyroxine and TRAb, informed diagnoses. Sample collection date corresponds to first hyperthyroidism diagnosis, prior to any ophthalmopathy symptoms. It was 10 ml of fresh peripheral blood that supplied the PBMCs. Germline assignment: CDR1 SGHRS and CDR2 YFSETQ. The CDR3 covers 17 residues. The V segment lost 1 base and the J segment 0 bases; nucleotides outside the gene matches: 10. From RNA transcripts, TCR beta CDR3 regions were amplified. First-round RT-PCR with HTBI primers amplified the TCR CDR3 region. In TCRdb, the multiplex PCR reads were re-called with MiXCR into one record per CDR3 protein. The profile shows some 350,000 distinct CDR3 sequences, 15% to 17% of them singletons.

This TCR came from a woman under 30 with Graves' hyperthyroidism that later progressed to Graves' ophthalmopathy. Sequencing was done on a sample of blood. The V call is TRBV5-1, the J call TRBJ2-7; 7 bases align to TRBD1. DNA for the CDR3: TGCGCCAGCAGCTTGAACCCCGCCAGACAGGGCTCCTACGAGCAGTACTTC. Its translation: CASSLNPARQGSYEQYF.